Below are 27 T cell receptor beta chains sequenced from a single sample in a study of vaccination and CD4 T cells after COVID-19 (dated by TCRdb to about 2022). Preparation of the library involved PCR. For sequencing, an Illumina iSeq 100 was employed. DNA from cultured CD4+ T cells underwent TCR sequencing with the Oncomine TCR Beta short-read assay at the Johns Hopkins FTIC core. TCRdb reran the public reads through fastp at Q25 and MiXCR, keeping productive beta chains. When rows share a CDR3 protein, they turn into one entry using the most common DNA and genes. In all, the sample holds about 20,000 distinct CDR3 sequences, and roughly 60% of those were seen once. The biggest ten clones account for approximately 6.3% of the sample. What the treatment or condition label conveys for this sample: approximately 11-day PBMC culture with coronavirus spike peptide pools or control peptides (ViraFEST assay).

The antigens these receptors bind are not known. The starting material was CD4+ T cells from blood, cultured in vitro, obtained before SARS-CoV-2 vaccination. The receptors come from a human donor who had recovered from COVID-19.

In its sample, this clonotype was seen a few times. V is TRBV7-2 and J is TRBJ1-3; D is uncertain. The CDR3 is 14 residues long. Germline loops: CDR1 SGHTA, CDR2 FQGNSA. V lost 0 bases and J 2 bases, leaving 5 bases between the germline ends. CDR3 sequence reads: CASSLAVAGNTIYF. CDR3 sequence (DNA): TGTGCCAGCAGCTTAGCAGTAGCTGGAAACACCATATATTTT.

This clonotype has a single count. The chain is built from TRBV7-8 and TRBJ2-5; D may be TRBD1 (6 bases). V lost 3 bases to trimming and J lost 5 bases, with 19 bases between them. The CDR3 is 16 residues long. The germline CDR1 and CDR2 sequences are SGHVS and FQNEAQ. CDR3 sequence: CASSFPGQPSGETQYF. In DNA form, the CDR3 reads TGTGCCAGCAGCTTCCCCGGACAGCCCTCCGGGGAGACCCAGTACTTC.

This clonotype was detected a few times. The chain recombines TRBV7-9 with TRBJ2-2; unclear D gene. V was clipped by 5 bases and J by 5 bases, with 9 bases between them. Germline V gene sequence: CDR1 SEHNR, CDR2 FQNEAQ (reference sequence). The CDR3 sequence is 13 residues long. CDR3 sequence reads: CASSPEWTGELFF. CDR3 nucleotide sequence: TGTGCCAGCAGCCCAGAGTGGACCGGGGAGCTGTTTTTT.

V usage is TRBV24-1 and J usage is TRBJ2-5, with 10 bases that match TRBD1. The junction had 6 bases not matched to a gene; V was cut back by 1 base and J by 2 bases. CDR1 KGHDR and CDR2 SFDVKD come from the germline V gene. The CDR3 length is 17 residues. The CDR3 DNA reads TGTGCCACCAGTGATTTACGGACAGGGGGGCCTCAAGAGACCCAGTACTTC. Its translation: CATSDLRTGGPQETQYF.

The gene calls are TRBV19 and TRBJ1-6; 7 positions match TRBD1. The V gene's germline CDR1 is LNHDA and CDR2 SQIVND (reference sequence). The CDR3 spans 15 residues. With 3 bases clipped from V and 9 bases from J, the junction kept 8 bases outside the gene matches. The CDR3 protein is CASSIATGNPSPLHF. CDR3 DNA: TGTGCCAGTAGTATCGCGACAGGGAACCCTTCACCCCTCCACTTT.

The chain carries TRBV20-1 and TRBJ2-7, with D possibly being TRBD1 (6 bases). Deletions cut 6 bases from V and 2 bases from J, with 14 bases between. Germline CDR1 DFQATT, CDR2 SNEGSKA (reference sequence). CDR3 size: 13 residues. The CDR3 DNA reads as TGCAGTGCCCTTAACAGGGCCACCTACGAGCAGTACTTC. Translated, it gives CSALNRATYEQYF.

CDR3 residues: CASSATGSVTEAFF. CDR3 sequence (DNA): TGTGCCAGCAGTGCGACAGGGAGCGTCACTGAAGCTTTCTTT. The V and J genes are TRBV6-1 and TRBJ1-1, with 7 bases identical to TRBD1. V shed 4 bases and J 4 bases; nucleotides not matched to a gene: 6. Germline V lookup: CDR1 MNHNS, CDR2 SASEGT. The CDR3 extends over 14 amino acids.

This clonotype was seen more than once but under ten times. This rearrangement joins TRBV6-2 or TRBV6-3 to TRBJ2-1, with D possibly TRBD2 on 6 matching bases. Between the trimmed V and J ends, which lost 8 bases and 10 bases, there was a span of 21 bases. Germline V gene lookup returns CDR1 MNHEY and CDR2 SVGEGT. This CDR3 spans 14 amino acids. Written as DNA, the CDR3 is TGTGCCAGCCTTCGGGAGAGCCCTCCGGGGGAGCAGTTCTTC. Amino acid sequence: CASLRESPPGEQFF.

The chain combines TRBV19 with TRBJ1-1; D is ambiguous. CDR1 and CDR2 (germline): LNHDA, SQIVND (reference sequence). The V end lost 5 bases, the J end lost 4 bases, and 11 bases lay between the germline ends. This CDR3 has 13 amino acids. The CDR3 loop is CASSLRKGTEAFF. As DNA, the CDR3 is TGTGCCAGTAGTCTGCGTAAGGGCACTGAAGCTTTCTTT.

This clonotype was recorded only once. The V and J genes are TRBV20-1 and TRBJ2-4; 11 bases map to TRBD2. This CDR3 has 17 residues. Germline V gene lookup returns CDR1 DFQATT and CDR2 SNEGSKA (reference sequence). The V gene end was trimmed by 2 bases and the J gene end by 9 bases; junction bases not matched to a gene: 15. This CDR3 reads CSARPSSGRFLGSIQYF. The DNA of the CDR3 is TGCAGTGCTAGACCGTCTAGCGGGAGGTTTCTAGGAAGCATTCAGTACTTC.

The chain uses TRBV9 and TRBJ2-5; D is possibly TRBD1 or TRBD2 (5 bases each). Trimming pared 3 bases from V and 5 bases from J, leaving 5 bases between. Germline values: CDR1 SGDLS, CDR2 YYNGEE. The CDR3 is made up of 11 amino acids. CDR3 region: CASSGGETQYF. The CDR3, as DNA: TGTGCCAGCAGCGGGGGGGAGACCCAGTACTTC.

This clonotype has more than one count but fewer than ten. The chain uses TRBV7-9 and TRBJ1-2; no firm D call. From germline, CDR1 is SEHNR and CDR2 FQNEAQ (reference sequence). The CDR3 loop spans 12 amino acids. The ends were cut back, 5 bases at V and 2 bases at J, with 6 bases in the middle. Here the CDR3 DNA reads TGTGCCAGCAGCCCAGACAACTATGGCTACACCTTC. It specifies CASSPDNYGYTF.

This chain joins TRBV20-1 and TRBJ2-3; TRBD2 matches 8 bases. The CDR3 consists of 15 residues. V was clipped by 4 bases and J by 2 bases; unmatched bases: 8. Germline CDR1 and CDR2: DFQATT and SNEGSKA (reference sequence). This CDR3 is CSAMMVSGNTDTQYF. The CDR3 DNA reads as TGCAGTGCTATGATGGTTAGCGGGAACACAGATACGCAGTATTTT.

The chain is built from TRBV7-3 and TRBJ2-6, with D perhaps TRBD2 (5 bases). The germline gives CDR1 SGHTA, CDR2 FQGTGA. This CDR3 has 15 residues. V dropped 5 bases and J dropped 2 bases, with 10 bases sitting between them. CDR3 residues: CASSRGQTGANVLTF. The CDR3 DNA reads as TGTGCCAGCAGCCGAGGGCAGACTGGGGCCAACGTCCTGACTTTC.

The genes are TRBV20-1 and TRBJ2-7, with D possibly TRBD1 on 5 matching bases. This CDR3 has 11 residues. From germline, CDR1 is DFQATT and CDR2 SNEGSKA (reference sequence). The V and J ends lost 6 bases and 6 bases respectively, with 12 bases between them. This chain's CDR3 is CSALLRGEQYF. The CDR3 region has the DNA TGCAGTGCCCTTCTTAGGGGCGAGCAGTACTTC.

The V call is TRBV20-1, the J call TRBJ2-1; 13 nucleotides match TRBD2. The end of the DNA fits TRBJ2-7 better, so the J call may be wrong. The CDR3 is 14 residues long. Germline V CDR1 and CDR2: DFQATT, SNEGSKA (reference sequence). CDR3 in amino acids: CSARRTSGSWEQYF. CDR3 nucleotides: TGCAGTGCTAGGCGGACTAGCGGGAGCTGGGAGCAGTACTTC.

The rearrangement uses TRBV27 and TRBJ1-6; 8 nucleotides line up with TRBD1. From germline, CDR1 is MNHEY and CDR2 SMNVEV (reference sequence). Trimming took 6 bases from V and 4 from J; bases not matched to a gene: 2. This CDR3 has 14 residues. In nucleotides, the CDR3 is TGTGCCAGCAGACAGGGGGGATATAATTCACCCCTCCACTTT. This translates into CASRQGGYNSPLHF.

V gene TRBV21-1 combines with J gene TRBJ1-2; TRBD1 was called by the table and not checked on the DNA. TRBV21-1 is an annotated pseudogene. CDR3 length equals 15 residues. The CDR3 nucleotides read TGTGCCAGCAGCGAAACCCGGATTGTAAAAAGGGGCTACACCTTC. Translation gives CASSETRIVKRGYTF.

V gene TRBV2 combines with J gene TRBJ2-3; 8 nucleotides line up with TRBD2. CDR1 is SNHLY, CDR2 FYNNEI, per germline. J was trimmed by 6 bases and V by 7 bases; bases with no gene match: 18. The length of the CDR3 is 17 residues. CDR3 in amino acids: CASIPHSYSGTGDTQYF. In nucleotides, the CDR3 is TGTGCCAGCATTCCCCACTCTTATAGCGGGACTGGGGATACGCAGTATTTT.

The V gene is TRBV19, the J gene TRBJ1-5; D is perhaps TRBD1 (6 bases). V lost 6 bases and J lost 4, with 10 bases in between. CDR3 length equals 13 residues. Germline CDR1 is LNHDA and CDR2 is SQIVND (reference sequence). The CDR3 sequence: CASSSDRNQPQHF. CDR3 nucleotide sequence: TGTGCCAGTAGCTCGGACAGAAATCAGCCCCAGCATTTT.

The CDR3 is CSARALGWGRGSYGYTF. The CDR3 region has the DNA TGCAGTGCTAGAGCTCTAGGTTGGGGCAGGGGGTCCTATGGCTACACCTTC. This chain connects TRBV20-1 to TRBJ1-2, with 7 bases identical to TRBD1. V lost 1 base to trimming and J lost 4 bases; unmatched junction nucleotides: 15. The CDR3 is made up of 17 amino acids. Germline CDR1 is DFQATT and CDR2 is SNEGSKA (reference sequence).

This clonotype was found a few times. V and J are TRBV28 and TRBJ2-5; 8 bases line up with TRBD2. The CDR3 has 16 amino acids. The J segment lost 5 bases and the V segment lost 4 bases, leaving 12 bases of the junction unmatched. Germline CDR1 reads MDHEN; CDR2 reads SYDVKM. CDR3 in amino acids: CASSSRRRGVSETQYF. The CDR3 nucleotides are TGTGCCAGCAGTTCGCGCCGGCGGGGGGTGAGCGAGACCCAGTACTTC.

J is TRBJ2-5 and V is TRBV20-1; weak D call: TRBD2 (6 bases). There are 12 residues in the CDR3. Trimming stripped 5 bases from V and 5 bases from J, with 12 bases between. Germline V gives CDR1 DFQATT, CDR2 SNEGSKA (reference sequence). Here the CDR3 reads CSASTRSETQYF. The CDR3 DNA is TGCAGTGCTTCGACTAGATCGGAGACCCAGTACTTC.

The genes are TRBV19 and TRBJ2-7; TRBD1 or TRBD2 may be the D gene (5 bases each). The CDR3 runs 11 residues. V was cut by 5 bases and J by 3 bases, with 5 bases left in between. The germline V gene encodes CDR1 LNHDA and CDR2 SQIVND (reference sequence). The CDR3 protein is CASSGGYEQYF. DNA of the CDR3: TGTGCCAGTAGTGGGGGCTACGAGCAGTACTTC.

By share, this clonotype ranks as medium-sized (0.01 to 0.1%). The rearrangement uses TRBV9 and TRBJ1-2, with TRBD1 matching 7 bases. The V gene's germline CDR1 is SGDLS and CDR2 YYNGEE. The J segment lost 4 bases and the V segment lost 0 bases, leaving 6 bases of the junction unmatched. The CDR3 runs to 15 residues. CDR3 in amino acids: CASSVALGQSYGYTF. CDR3 bases: TGTGCCAGCAGCGTAGCTCTGGGACAGTCCTATGGCTACACCTTC.

This clonotype was seen a handful of times. The chain couples TRBV20-1 to TRBJ2-5; TRBD1 might be the D (6 bases). V was pared by 6 bases and J by 3 bases, with 14 bases between. This CDR3 is built from 13 residues. The V gene's germline CDR1 is DFQATT and CDR2 SNEGSKA (reference sequence). In DNA form, the CDR3 reads TGCAGTGCGGGGGACAAGAACAAAGAGACCCAGTACTTC. Its translation is CSAGDKNKETQYF.

This clonotype was counted once. Lacking the conserved final phenylalanine or tryptophan, this CDR3 likely reflects a read error. CDR3 loop: CASSYRAQETQYL. In nucleotides, the CDR3 is TGTGCCAGCAGTTACAGGGCTCAAGAGACCCAGTACTTA. The rearrangement uses TRBV6-2 or TRBV6-3 and TRBJ2-5; D unresolved. Trimming pared 2 bases from V and 2 bases from J, leaving 6 bases between. Germline lookup yields CDR1 MNHEY and CDR2 SVGEGT. The CDR3 length is 13 residues.